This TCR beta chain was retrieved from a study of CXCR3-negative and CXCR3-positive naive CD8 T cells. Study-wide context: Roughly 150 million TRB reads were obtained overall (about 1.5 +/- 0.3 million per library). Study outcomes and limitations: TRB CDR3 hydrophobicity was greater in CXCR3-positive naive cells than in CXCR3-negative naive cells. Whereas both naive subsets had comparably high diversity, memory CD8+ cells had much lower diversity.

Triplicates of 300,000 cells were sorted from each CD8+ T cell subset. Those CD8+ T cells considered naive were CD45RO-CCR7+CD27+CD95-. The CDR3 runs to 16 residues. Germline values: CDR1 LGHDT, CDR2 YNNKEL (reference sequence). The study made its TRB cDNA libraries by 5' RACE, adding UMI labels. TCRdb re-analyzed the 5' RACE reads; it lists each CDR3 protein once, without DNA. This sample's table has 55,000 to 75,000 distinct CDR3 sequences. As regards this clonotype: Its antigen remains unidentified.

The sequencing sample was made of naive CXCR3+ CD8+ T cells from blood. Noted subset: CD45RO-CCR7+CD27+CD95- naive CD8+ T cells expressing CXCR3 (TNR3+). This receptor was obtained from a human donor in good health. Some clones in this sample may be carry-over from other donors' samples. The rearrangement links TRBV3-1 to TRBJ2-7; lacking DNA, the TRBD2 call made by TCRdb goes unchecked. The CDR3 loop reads CASSQDMGLAGHEQYF.